This TCR beta chain comes out of a study of T cell responses to AZD1222 COVID-19 vaccine (dated by TCRdb to the early 2020s). With respect to the entire study: AZD1222 recipients given second doses at about 4 weeks or at about 12 weeks were pooled, since spike-specific TCR depth and breadth were not found to differ between the two schedules. TCR sequencing covered some 240 trial participants: some 210 given two doses of AZD1222 and around 25 given two doses of MenACWY control vaccine. Enrollment into the trials was organized by age into subgroups of 18-55, 56-69 and 70-plus years, and those subgroups contained roughly 150, 30 and 60 TCR-sequenced participants, respectively.

Taken from cysteine to phenylalanine, the CDR3 has 12 residues. Only CDR3 DNA remains: 36 bases, in frame from the first base. Reading the germline V gene gives CDR1 MDHEN and CDR2 SYDVKM. Overall study outcomes, separate from this receptor: Because no day 14 peak-response samples were available, the repertoires could be characterized only after the peak T cell response. Only a handful of AZD1222 recipients were SARS-CoV-2 seropositive at baseline, limiting conclusions about previously exposed vaccinees. Participants were mostly white British and included more females than males, and it was suggested by the authors that clonal diversity may have been underestimated. A significant rise in spike-specific TCR breadth and depth was observed after two AZD1222 doses relative to day 0 and relative to MenACWY recipients. Vaccine-associated CD4 TCRs spanned the whole spike protein, with dominant responses in regions 160-218 and 743-854. Reportedly, close to half of the unique spike-specific TCRs recognized epitopes lying outside the regions that are mutated in the B.1.351 and B.1.1.7 variants. In the small 56-69-year group, the increase in depth fell short of significance, most likely because of low power.

Regarding this clone: No antigen is known for it. No per-base quality is available; no much larger clone lies one base away.

The CDR3 regions of human TCRbeta chains were subjected to immunosequencing. Per the authors' processing: Repertoire TCRs were matched against a reference library of SARS-CoV-2-specific TCRs generated with the MIRA antigen-specificity platform. Breadth was defined as the fraction of unique TCRs that were SARS-CoV-2-associated, and depth was defined as the fraction of total T cells that were SARS-CoV-2-associated. Using the MIRA data, every spike-specific TCR was mapped to the spike region that the TCR reacted to and assigned to either a CD4 or a CD8 class. Log10-transformed breadth and depth values were compared by one-way ANOVA with Sidak's multiple comparisons tests. TCRdb mirrors the immuneACCESS table, restricted to in-frame sequences. Some clones are absent from its copies; in checked studies, under half trace to an unresolved V gene, and the reason for the others is unknown. V and J calls and clone size are copied from that table; D and trimming were computed from the DNA. The sample table holds about 84,000 clones, of which around 91% were seen once. The ten biggest clones cover 30% to 35% of the sample.

This specimen's time point label, per the study, means: baseline before first vaccination. Vaccinee samples came from UK trials COV001 and COV002, including a single-blind randomized controlled phase 2/3 trial of AZD1222 (ChAdOx1 nCoV-19) in healthy adults. For TCRbeta chain sequencing, PBMC samples from trial participants were taken at day 0 and at day 28 after the second dose. The receptor's source is an adult in good health. The receptor chain draws on TRBV28 and TRBJ2-5, with the D call tentatively TRBD1 or TRBD2, each fitting 5 bases. The J call may be faulty, since TRBJ2-7 better matches the DNA end. Sequences were derived from peripheral blood, sampled on day 0 of AZD1222 vaccination. The CDR3: CASGRQHYEQYF. The DNA sequence is as follows: TGTGCCAGCGGGAGACAGCACTACGAGCAGTACTTC.